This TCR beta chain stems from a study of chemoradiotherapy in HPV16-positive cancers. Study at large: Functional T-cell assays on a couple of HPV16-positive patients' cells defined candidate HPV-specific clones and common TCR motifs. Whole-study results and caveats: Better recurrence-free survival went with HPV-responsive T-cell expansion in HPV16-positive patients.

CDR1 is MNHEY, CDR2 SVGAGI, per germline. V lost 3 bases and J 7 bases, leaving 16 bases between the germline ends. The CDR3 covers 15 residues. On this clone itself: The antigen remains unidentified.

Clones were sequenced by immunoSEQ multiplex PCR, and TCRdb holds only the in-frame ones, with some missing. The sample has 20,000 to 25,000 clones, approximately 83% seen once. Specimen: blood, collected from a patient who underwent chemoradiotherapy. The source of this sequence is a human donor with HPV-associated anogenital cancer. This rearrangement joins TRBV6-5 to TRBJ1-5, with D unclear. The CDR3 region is CASSYSYREMQPQHF. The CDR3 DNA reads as TGTGCCAGCAGTTATTCGTATCGGGAGATGCAGCCCCAGCATTTT.